This paragraph covers one T cell receptor beta chain sequence. The sample comes from a study of blood T cell repertoires in COVID-19. Study in general: COVID-19 samples collected from the United States, Italy and Spain covered acute and convalescent phases. T cells, B-cell-depleted T cells, or PBMCs supplied cDNA or gDNA.

In the study's own analysis: Amplification of reference gene primers was used by the study to estimate nucleated cell counts. This table comes from immunoSEQ multiplex PCR, and its TCRdb copy is limited to in-frame clones, with some not included. V, J and clone size are those of that table, while D and trimming were read from the DNA. The repertoire holds around 250,000 clones, around nine tenths seen once, with about 7.6% in the top ten. This CDR3 spans 14 amino acids. Germline V gene data show CDR1 as SGHAT and CDR2 as FQNNGV. V was clipped by 3 bases and J by 2 bases, with 11 bases between them. Sequenced sample: peripheral blood. The sequence came from a woman in her 70s with active or convalescent COVID-19. The chain has TRBV11-2 and TRBJ2-7; D not resolved. The CDR3 is CASSFPLYTYEQYF. DNA for the CDR3: TGTGCCAGCAGCTTCCCCCTTTACACCTACGAGCAGTACTTC.